The 13 T cell receptor beta chains in this list originate from one sample, sequenced in a study of T cell repertoires in cytomegalovirus infection. TCRdb re-called the reads through MiXCR, storing one row per CDR3 protein. The sample lists about 83,000 distinct CDR3 sequences, approximately 24% occurring once. No antigen has been identified for these receptors. Sequenced here: CD8+ T cells from cultured PBMCs, sampled from culture after CMV antigen stimulation. These receptors came from a human donor in good health (CMV status not recorded). Some clones in this sample may be carry-over from other donors' samples.

The V gene is TRBV29-1, the J gene TRBJ1-2; D is unresolved. V was trimmed by 4 bases and J by 7 bases, leaving 10 bases between them. The CDR3 is 11 residues long. The germline V gene has CDR1 SQVTM and CDR2 ANQGSEA. The CDR3: CSVGDGRGYTF. CDR3 nucleotide sequence: TGCAGCGTTGGAGATGGTCGTGGCTACACCTTC. Supplemented by reference TRBV29-1 and TRBJ1-2, the full variable domain reads SAVISQKPSRDICQRGTSLTIQCQVDSQVTMMFWYRQQPGQSLTLIATANQGSEATYESGFVIDKFPISRPNLTFSTLTVSNMSPEDSSIYLCSVGDGRGYTFGSGTRLTVV.

The chain employs TRBV14 and TRBJ2-7; the D gene is possibly TRBD1 (6 bases). V lost 4 bases and J 1 base, leaving 23 bases between the germline ends. The CDR3 loop spans 18 amino acids. Germline CDR1 and CDR2: SGHDN and FVKESK. The CDR3 bases are TGTGCCAGCAGCCCATCCGGTGGGGGCCGCCACGGGTCCTACGAGCAGTACTTC. Protein: CASSPSGGGRHGSYEQYF.

This clonotype came up a few times. A read error may explain this, as a much larger clone is one base away. This CDR3 fails to terminate in the conserved phenylalanine or tryptophan, so it likely reflects a read error. This chain joins TRBV7-6 and TRBJ1-6; D is unresolved. The CDR3 extends over 15 amino acids. V lost 1 base, J lost 9 bases, and 13 bases lay in between. Germline V gene lookup returns CDR1 SGHVS and CDR2 FNYEAQ. The DNA for the CDR3 is TGTGCCAGCAGCTTAGATGTAGGGTCCAGTTCACCCCTCCACTCT. It codes for CASSLDVGSSSPLHS.

The chain uses TRBV19 and TRBJ1-1; D gene unclear. Trimming pared 3 bases from V and 0 bases from J, leaving 11 bases between. This CDR3 has 15 residues. Germline CDR1 LNHDA, CDR2 SQIVND (reference sequence). The CDR3 loop reads CASSMGLGLNTEAFF. In DNA form, the CDR3 reads TGTGCCAGTAGTATGGGGTTGGGGTTGAACACTGAAGCTTTCTTT.

This clonotype appeared a few times. The chain combines TRBV6-2 or TRBV6-3 with TRBJ2-7; D call uncertain. This CDR3 has 15 amino acids. Germline CDR1 is MNHEY and CDR2 is SVGEGT. V was cut by 3 bases and J by 2 bases, with 14 bases left in between. The CDR3, as DNA: TGTGCCAGCAGTTATAGGGTCACGGACCCCTACGAGCAGTACTTC. Its protein product is CASSYRVTDPYEQYF.

The chain combines TRBV20-1 with TRBJ2-5; 10 bases map to TRBD2. This CDR3 comprises 19 residues. The trim removed 3 bases at V and 0 bases at J, leaving 16 bases unmatched. The germline V gene has CDR1 DFQATT and CDR2 SNEGSKA (reference sequence). The chain's CDR3 is CSARGARTSGSADQETQYF. The CDR3 nucleotides are TGCAGTGCTAGGGGGGCTCGGACTAGCGGAAGTGCGGACCAAGAGACCCAGTACTTC.

This clonotype was picked up many times. This sequence joins TRBV19 and TRBJ2-1, with TRBD1 as a possible D gene (6 bases). The V and J ends lost 6 bases and 4 bases respectively, with 10 bases between them. CDR1 and CDR2 (germline): LNHDA, SQIVND (reference sequence). The CDR3 extends over 13 amino acids. CDR3 DNA: TGTGCCAGTAGGAGGGACACATACAATGAGCAGTTCTTC. Translation: CASRRDTYNEQFF.

The rearrangement uses TRBV6-1 and TRBJ2-5; D perhaps matches TRBD1 (5 bases). V dropped 3 bases and J dropped 2 bases, with 10 bases sitting between them. Per germline, CDR1 MNHNS and CDR2 SASEGT. The CDR3 has 14 residues. CDR3 sequence reads: CASSDREPQETQYF. The CDR3 coding sequence is TGTGCCAGCAGTGACAGGGAACCACAAGAGACCCAGTACTTC.

This sequence joins TRBV11-2 and TRBJ2-3, with 10 bases identical to TRBD2. Germline assignment: CDR1 SGHAT and CDR2 FQNNGV. The CDR3 loop spans 17 amino acids. The J segment lost 2 bases and the V segment lost 3 bases, leaving 8 bases of the junction unmatched. This CDR3 is CASSLGSGGASTDTQYF. CDR3 sequence (DNA): TGTGCCAGCAGCTTGGGGAGCGGGGGGGCCTCCACAGATACGCAGTATTTT.

V is TRBV6-2 or TRBV6-3 and J is TRBJ1-2, with TRBD1 matching over 9 bases. Germline CDR1 MNHEY, CDR2 SVGEGT. The trim removed 5 bases at V and 4 bases at J, leaving 5 bases unmatched. The CDR3 runs to 14 residues. The CDR3 is CASSPGTGIYGYTF. DNA for the CDR3: TGTGCCAGCAGTCCCGGGACAGGGATCTATGGCTACACCTTC.

By frequency in the sample, this clonotype is medium-sized. The chain recombines TRBV19 with TRBJ2-5, with D maybe TRBD2 (7 bases). This CDR3 is built from 15 residues. Trimming shortened V by 5 bases and J by 5 bases, and 18 bases separated the two germline ends. Germline CDR1 LNHDA, CDR2 SQIVND (reference sequence). CDR3 residues: CASSPRGGAGETQYF. CDR3 nucleotides: TGTGCCAGTAGTCCCCGCGGGGGCGCGGGTGAGACCCAGTACTTC.

This clonotype was counted many times. V usage is TRBV7-2 and J usage is TRBJ2-3; TRBD2 matches 12 bases. The CDR3 runs 16 residues. Per the germline V gene, CDR1 is SGHTA and CDR2 is FQGNSA. V trimming: 5 bases; J trimming: 4 bases; junction bases outside the gene matches: 7. The CDR3 is CASSPPSGGAADTQYF. The CDR3 DNA reads as TGTGCCAGCAGCCCTCCTAGCGGGGGGGCAGCAGATACGCAGTATTTT. The variable domain in full, with the rest retrieved from reference TRBV7-2 and TRBJ2-3, is GAGVSQSPSNKVTEKGKDVELRCDPISGHTALYWYRQSLGQGLEFLIYFQGNSAPDKSGLPSDRFSAERTGGSVSTLTIQRTQQEDSAVYLCASSPPSGGAADTQYFGPGTRLTVL.

This clonotype was found a few times. The V and J genes are TRBV27 and TRBJ2-2, with D possibly being TRBD2 (5 bases). Trimming took 6 bases from V and 4 from J, leaving 9 bases between them. Germline CDR1 reads MNHEY; CDR2 reads SMNVEV (reference sequence). The CDR3 consists of 13 residues. In DNA form, the CDR3 reads TGTGCCAGCAGGGACTCCACCACCGGGGAGCTGTTTTTT. It is translated as CASRDSTTGELFF.